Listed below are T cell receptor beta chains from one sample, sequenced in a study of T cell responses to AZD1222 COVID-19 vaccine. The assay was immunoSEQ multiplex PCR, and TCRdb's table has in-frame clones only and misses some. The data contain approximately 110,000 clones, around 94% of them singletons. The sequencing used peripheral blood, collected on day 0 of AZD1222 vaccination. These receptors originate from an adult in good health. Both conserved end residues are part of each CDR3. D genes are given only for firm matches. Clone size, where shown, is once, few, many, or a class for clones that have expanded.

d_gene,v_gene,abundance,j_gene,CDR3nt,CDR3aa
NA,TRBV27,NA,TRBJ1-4,TGTGCCAGCAGTAAGCGACCGGGTCATGGAGGGGAAAAACTGTTTTTT,CASSKRPGHGGEKLFF
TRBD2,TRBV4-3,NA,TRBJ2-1,TGCGCCAGCAGCCAAGATCACGGGACTAGCGGGGGGAATGAGCAGTTCTTC,CASSQDHGTSGGNEQFF
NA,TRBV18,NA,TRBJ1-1,TGTGCCAGCTCCGACGGTCGGGGCACTGAAGCTTTCTTT,CASSDGRGTEAFF
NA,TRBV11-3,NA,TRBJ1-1,TGTGCCAGCAGCTTAGTAGATGCCATGAACACTGAAGCTTTCTTT,CASSLVDAMNTEAFF
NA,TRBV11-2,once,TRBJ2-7,TGTGCCAGCAGCCCTAGTGGACTAACCTACGAGCAGTACTTC,CASSPSGLTYEQYF
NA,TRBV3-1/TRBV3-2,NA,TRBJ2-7,TGTGCCAGCAGCCAAGTATCGTGGGAGCAGTACTTC,CASSQVSWEQYF
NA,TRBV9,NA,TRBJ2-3,TGTGCCAGCAGCGTATCGATTAGCACAGATACGCAGTATTTT,CASSVSISTDTQYF
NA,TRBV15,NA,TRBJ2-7,TGTGCCACCAGAGAAAGGACTGGGCCTTACGAGCAGTACTTC,CATRERTGPYEQYF
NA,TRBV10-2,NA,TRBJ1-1,TGCGCCAGCAGTGAGGAGGTGGGGGAAGCTTTCTTT,CASSEEVGEAFF
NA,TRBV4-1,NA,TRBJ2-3,TGCGCCAGCAGGGCCGTCACAGATACGCAGTATTTT,CASRAVTDTQYF
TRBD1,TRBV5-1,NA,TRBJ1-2,TGCGCCAGCAGCCCGGCCGGGGAGGGGGCGGACTATGGCTACACCTTC,CASSPAGEGADYGYTF
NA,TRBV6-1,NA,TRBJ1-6,TGTGCCAGCAGTGAACGTCTCGGGGCACCCCTCCACTTT,CASSERLGAPLHF
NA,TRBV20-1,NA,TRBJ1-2,TGCAGTGCTAGTTTGCATAACTATGGCTACACCTTC,CSASLHNYGYTF
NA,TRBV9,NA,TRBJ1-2,TGTGCCAGCAGCGTAGGGGAGGGCTATGGCTACACCTTC,CASSVGEGYGYTF
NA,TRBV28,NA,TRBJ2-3,TGTGCCAGCAGTTTCCAAGGGATTAGCACAGATACGCAGTATTTT,CASSFQGISTDTQYF
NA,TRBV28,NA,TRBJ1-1,TGTGCCAGCACCACCTGGGAAGAAGCTTTCTTT,CASTTWEEAFF
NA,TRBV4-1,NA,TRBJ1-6,TGCGCCAGCAGCCAAGGGACGGGTCCGGCCCTCCACTTT,CASSQGTGPALHF
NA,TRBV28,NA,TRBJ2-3,TGTGCCAGCAGTTCCCTAGGGCCAGGGGGCACAGATACGCAGTATTTT,CASSSLGPGGTDTQYF
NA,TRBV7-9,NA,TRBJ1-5,TGTGCCAGCAGCCACTCCACAGTCGGTCAGCCCCAGCATTTT,CASSHSTVGQPQHF
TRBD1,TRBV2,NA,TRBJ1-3,TGTGCCAGCAGTATGACAGGGCCTAAAGCCTCTGGAAACACCATATATTTT,CASSMTGPKASGNTIYF
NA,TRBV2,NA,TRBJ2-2,TGTGCCAGCAGTGTAGACGCCGGGACCGGAGGGGAGCTGTTTTTT,CASSVDAGTGGELFF
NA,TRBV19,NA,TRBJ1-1,TGTGCCAGTAGTACACCTCCCGGACAAAGGGAGAACACTGAAGCTTTCTTT,CASSTPPGQRENTEAFF
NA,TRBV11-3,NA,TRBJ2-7,TGTGCCAGCAGCCCTTACACTACCCCCTACGAGCAGTACTTC,CASSPYTTPYEQYF
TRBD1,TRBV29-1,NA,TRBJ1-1,TGCAGCGTTACCGGGGACAGGCCTGAAGCTTTCTTT,CSVTGDRPEAFF
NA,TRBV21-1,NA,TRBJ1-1,TGTGCCAGCAGCATAAACCCCCGCGGGGGAGTGAACACTGAAGCTTTCTTT,CASSINPRGGVNTEAFF
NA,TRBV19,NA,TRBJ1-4,TGTGCCAGTAGCGCCGCGAGTAGGCAGAATGAAAAACTGTTTTTT,CASSAASRQNEKLFF
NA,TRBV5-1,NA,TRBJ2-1,TGCGCCAGCAGCAAAAAGCTAGGACCCAGGACCAATGAGCAGTTCTTC,CASSKKLGPRTNEQFF
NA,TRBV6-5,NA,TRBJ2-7,TGTGCCAGCAACCCAATCAGGGCGGGGGAGCAGTACTTC,CASNPIRAGEQYF
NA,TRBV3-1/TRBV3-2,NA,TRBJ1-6,TGTGCCAGCAGCCCTTTACTAATGGGGGAACCCCTCCACTTT,CASSPLLMGEPLHF
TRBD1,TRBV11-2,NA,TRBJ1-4,TGTGCCAGCAGCTCCTTCCGGGACAGCCAAACGGGTGAAAAACTGTTTTTT,CASSSFRDSQTGEKLFF
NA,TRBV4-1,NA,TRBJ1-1,TGCGCCAGCAGCCCGGGGGCGGGGACCACTGAAGCTTTCTTT,CASSPGAGTTEAFF
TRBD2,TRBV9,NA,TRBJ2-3,TGTGCCAGCAGCGCGTTCGGGACTAAAGAAGATACGCAGTATTTT,CASSAFGTKEDTQYF
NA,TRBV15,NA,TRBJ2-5,TGTGCCACCAGCAGAGGACCGGGGGCTGGGGTAGAGACCCAGTACTTC,CATSRGPGAGVETQYF
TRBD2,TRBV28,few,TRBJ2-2,TGTGCCAGCACGGGAGGCCCTGGCGGGGAGCTGTTTTTT,CASTGGPGGELFF
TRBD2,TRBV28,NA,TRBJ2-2,TGTGCCAGCACACTACCCGGGACTAGCGGGGGCCTGAACGGCGGGGAGCTGTTTTTT,CASTLPGTSGGLNGGELFF
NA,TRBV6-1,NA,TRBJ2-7,TGTGCCAGCAGTGATGTGGGGGACCCTCCCTACGAGCAGTACTTC,CASSDVGDPPYEQYF
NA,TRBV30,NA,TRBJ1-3,TGTGCCTGGGACATCTCTGGAAACACCATATATTTT,CAWDISGNTIYF
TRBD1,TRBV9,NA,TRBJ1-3,TGTGCCAGCAGCGTGGCAGGGACAGCTGGAAACACCATATATTTT,CASSVAGTAGNTIYF
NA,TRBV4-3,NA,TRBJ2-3,TGCGCCAGCAGCCCTCAGGGAATCGCCGCAGATACGCAGTATTTT,CASSPQGIAADTQYF
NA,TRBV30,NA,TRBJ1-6,TGTGCCTGGAGTGTTACCCAGAGGAATTCACCCCTCCACTTT,CAWSVTQRNSPLHF
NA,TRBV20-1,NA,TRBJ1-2,TGCAGTGCTAAGGGAGCGCATGGCTACACCTTC,CSAKGAHGYTF
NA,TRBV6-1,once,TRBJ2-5,TGTGCCAGCAGTGAGTTTTGGGGACAGACCCAGTACTTC,CASSEFWGQTQYF
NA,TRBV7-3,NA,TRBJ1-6,TGTGCCAGCAGCTCTTATCGTATACAGGGTGGGGTGAGTTCACCCCTCCACTTT,CASSSYRIQGGVSSPLHF
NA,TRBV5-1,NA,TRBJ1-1,TGCGCCAGCAGCTTGTCAGGGACGGGGAACACTGAAGCTTTCTTT,CASSLSGTGNTEAFF
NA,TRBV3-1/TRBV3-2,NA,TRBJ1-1,TGTGCCAGCAGCCAATTAAGGGACACTGAAGCTTTCTTT,CASSQLRDTEAFF
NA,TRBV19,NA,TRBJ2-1,TGTGCCAGTAGTATCGCGGACTCCGAGCAGTTCTTC,CASSIADSEQFF
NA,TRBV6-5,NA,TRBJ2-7,TGTGCCAGCAGAATAGGACAGCACTTCTCCTACGAGCAGTACTTC,CASRIGQHFSYEQYF
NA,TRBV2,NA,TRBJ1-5,TGTGCCAGCAGTGATCTTCAGGGTAGGAACAATCAGCCCCAGCATTTT,CASSDLQGRNNQPQHF
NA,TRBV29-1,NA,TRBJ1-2,TGCAGCGTTGACCCGGGGTATGGCTACACCTTC,CSVDPGYGYTF
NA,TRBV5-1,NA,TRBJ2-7,TGCGCCAGCAGCTTGTTTCGGGGAGTCGAGCAGTACTTC,CASSLFRGVEQYF
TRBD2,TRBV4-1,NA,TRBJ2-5,TGCGCCAGCAGCCACCCAAGCGGACTAGAAGAGACCCAGTACTTC,CASSHPSGLEETQYF
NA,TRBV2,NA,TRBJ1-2,TGTGCCAGCAGTGGACACTATGGCTACACCTTC,CASSGHYGYTF
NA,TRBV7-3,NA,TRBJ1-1,TGTGCCAGCAGCTTAATAATTTCAGGGAACACTGAAGCTTTCTTT,CASSLIISGNTEAFF
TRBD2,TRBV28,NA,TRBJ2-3,TGTGCCAGCAGTACCAGCGGGAGGGGGGCAGATACGCAGTATTTT,CASSTSGRGADTQYF
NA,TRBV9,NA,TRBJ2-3,TGTGCCAGCAGCCTGACAGGAACCACAGATACGCAGTATTTT,CASSLTGTTDTQYF
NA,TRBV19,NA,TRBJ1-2,TGTGCCAGTAGTATCGGTGGTAGGGCTTTGGATGGCTACACCTTC,CASSIGGRALDGYTF